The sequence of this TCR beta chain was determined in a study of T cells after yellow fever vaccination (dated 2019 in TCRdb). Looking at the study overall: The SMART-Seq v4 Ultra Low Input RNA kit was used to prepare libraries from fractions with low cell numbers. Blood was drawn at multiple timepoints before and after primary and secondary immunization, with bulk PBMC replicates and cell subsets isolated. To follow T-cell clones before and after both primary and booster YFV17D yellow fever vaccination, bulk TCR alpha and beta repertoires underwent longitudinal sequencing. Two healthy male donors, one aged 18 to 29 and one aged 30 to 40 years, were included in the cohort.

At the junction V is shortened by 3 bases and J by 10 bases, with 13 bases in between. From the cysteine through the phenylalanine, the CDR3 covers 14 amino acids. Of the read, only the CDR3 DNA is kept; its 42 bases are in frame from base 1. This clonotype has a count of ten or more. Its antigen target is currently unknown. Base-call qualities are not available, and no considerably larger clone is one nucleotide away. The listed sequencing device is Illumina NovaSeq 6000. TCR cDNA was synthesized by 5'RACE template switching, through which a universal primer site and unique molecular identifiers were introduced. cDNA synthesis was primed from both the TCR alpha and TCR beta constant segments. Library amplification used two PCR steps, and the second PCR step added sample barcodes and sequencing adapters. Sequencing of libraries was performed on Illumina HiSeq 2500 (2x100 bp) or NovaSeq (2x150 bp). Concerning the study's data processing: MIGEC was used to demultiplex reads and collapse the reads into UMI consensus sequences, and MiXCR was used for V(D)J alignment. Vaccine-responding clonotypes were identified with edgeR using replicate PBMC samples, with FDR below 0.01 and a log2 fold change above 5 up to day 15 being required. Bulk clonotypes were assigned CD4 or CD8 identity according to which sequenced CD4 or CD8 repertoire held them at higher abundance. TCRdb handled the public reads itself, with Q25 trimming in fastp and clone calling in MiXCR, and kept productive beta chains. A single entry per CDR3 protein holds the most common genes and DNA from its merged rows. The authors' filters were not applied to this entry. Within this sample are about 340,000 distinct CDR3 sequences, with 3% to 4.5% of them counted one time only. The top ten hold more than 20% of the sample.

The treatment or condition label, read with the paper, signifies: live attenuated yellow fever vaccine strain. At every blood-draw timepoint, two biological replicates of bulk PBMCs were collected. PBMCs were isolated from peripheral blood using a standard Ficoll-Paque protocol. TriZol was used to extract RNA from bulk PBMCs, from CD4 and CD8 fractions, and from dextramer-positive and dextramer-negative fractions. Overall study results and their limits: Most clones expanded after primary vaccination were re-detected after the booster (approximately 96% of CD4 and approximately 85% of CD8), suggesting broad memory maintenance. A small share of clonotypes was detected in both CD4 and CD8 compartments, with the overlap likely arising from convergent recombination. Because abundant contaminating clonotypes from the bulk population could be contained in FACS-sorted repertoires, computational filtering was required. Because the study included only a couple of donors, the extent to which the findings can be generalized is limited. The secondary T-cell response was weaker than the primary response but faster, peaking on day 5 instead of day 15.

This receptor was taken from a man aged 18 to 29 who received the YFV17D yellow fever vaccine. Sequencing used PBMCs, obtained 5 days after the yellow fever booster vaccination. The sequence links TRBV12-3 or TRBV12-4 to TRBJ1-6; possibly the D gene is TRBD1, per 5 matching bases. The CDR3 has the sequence CASSFQGHNSPLHF. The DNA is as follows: TGTGCCAGCAGTTTCCAGGGTCACAACTCACCCCTCCACTTT.